The T cell receptor beta chain described here comes from a study of PD-L1 blockade in urothelial cancer (dated by TCRdb to the late 2010s). With respect to the entire study: Therapy was started at some point between 2014 and 2016 for all patients, and atezolizumab 1,200 mg was administered intravenously every 3 weeks. About nine tenths of the roughly 29 patients were males with bladder-origin urothelial cancer, and 18 of 29 reported a prior smoking history. Patients had an ECOG performance status of 0 or 1 and had received between 0 and 3 prior chemotherapy regimens. Blood samples were analyzed 3 weeks after the start of treatment (second dose) and 6 weeks after the start of treatment. A median of about 140,000 T cells and some 82,000 unique TCRs was obtained from blood samples, and a median clonality of roughly 0.08 was observed. Somatic, immune and clinical correlates of response to PD-L1 blockade with atezolizumab in urothelial cancer were the focus of an exploratory multi-omic analysis. Pretreatment tumor samples and matched peripheral blood, collected serially before and after atezolizumab treatment, underwent TCR sequencing. Durable clinical benefit was defined as progression-free survival longer than 6 months, and TCR features were also tested against progression-free and overall survival. In the same patients who had TCR sequencing, pretreatment tumors also underwent whole exome sequencing and RNA sequencing. Durable clinical benefit was achieved by nine patients and was not achieved by 20 patients. Twenty-nine patients had pretreatment blood TCR-seq, some 25 had at least one posttreatment blood collection, and some 25 had tumor TCR-seq.

Details on this clone: Its antigen is still unknown. Base qualities were left out, and no much larger clone turns up one base away.

The cohort included 25 to 30 patients with locally advanced or metastatic urothelial carcinoma who were treated at Memorial Sloan Kettering on a trial protocol. Peripheral blood mononuclear cells were collected pretreatment and during treatment, at between 1 and 8 total time points per patient. The Qiagen DNeasy Blood extraction kit was used to purify genomic DNA from total PBMCs and tumor samples. Collected pretreatment and during treatment, PBMCs were isolated and stored as previously described. Beyond this particular receptor, the publication reports: Greater expansion of tumor-associated TCR clones in peripheral blood 3 weeks after the start of treatment was observed in patients with durable benefit (n of about 21, p = 0.022). Small sample size (n ≈ 29) and many exploratory analyses mean the results are intended to be hypothesis-generating. A pretreatment peripheral blood TCR clonality below the median was linked to improved progression-free and overall survival.

To estimate absolute template abundance from read counts, synthetic TCR analog templates were spiked into each PCR. TCRbeta CDR3 regions were amplified from genomic DNA with bias-controlled V and J gene primers using the immunoSEQ assay. Rearranged TCRbeta segments were sequenced at approximately 20X coverage. In the source study's methods: Clustering was used to correct sequencing errors, and CDR3s were annotated against IMGT to assign V, D and J genes. Only productive TCRbeta rearrangements were used in downstream analyses, excluding out-of-frame or stop-codon sequences. Clonality was computed as one minus Shannon entropy normalized by the log of the number of unique productive sequences. Clones differing between time points or between blood and tumor were identified by Fisher's exact test with Benjamini-Hochberg correction at adjusted p below 0.01. TCRdb obtained this table from immuneACCESS and retained in-frame rearrangements with V and J assigned. These tables miss some clones; where compared with another copy, unresolved V genes account for less than half of the shortfall, and the remainder is unexplained. That table supplies the V and J calls and clone size; D and trimming were determined from the DNA. Within this sample are about 51,000 clones, with around 88% of them counted one time only. The top ten clones comprise roughly 17% of the sample.

Source: PBMCs, taken around atezolizumab (anti-PD-L1) treatment. The receptor's source is a man aged 55 to 70 with urothelial cancer.

The nucleotide sequence is TGTGCCAGCAGCTTGACAGGGAACACCGGGGAGCTGTTTTTT. Translated, this is CASSLTGNTGELFF. The receptor chain draws on TRBV11-3 and TRBJ2-2; a tentative D match to TRBD1 spans 6 bases. The V and J ends are trimmed by 3 bases and 1 base, leaving 6 bases between them. The cysteine opens and the phenylalanine closes a CDR3 of 14 amino acids. Kept here is only the CDR3 DNA, which spans 42 bases and is read in frame from base 1. The germline V gene supplies CDR1 SGHNT and CDR2 YENEEA.